The rows below give T cell receptor beta chains drawn from one sample of a study of blood T cell repertoires in COVID-19. Sequencing was performed with immunoSEQ multiplex PCR; in TCRdb, only in-frame clones are kept and a portion is missing. The repertoire consists of 200,000 to 250,000 clones, with roughly 86% occurring once and the leading ten covering roughly an eighth. Sequences were obtained from peripheral blood. Every receptor here comes from an older man with acute or convalescent COVID-19. The CDR3 runs from the conserved cysteine through the conserved F or W. A D gene is named only where the DNA matches it firmly. Clone size is not always given. Where it is, it says once, few, many or a class for expanded clones.

TRBD1,NA,TRBJ2-7,TRBV5-6,CASSWTGGASYEQYF,TGTGCCAGCAGCTGGACAGGGGGCGCTTCCTACGAGCAGTACTTC
TRBD1,few,TRBJ2-1,TRBV7-2,CASSLTGATKVKQFF,TGTGCCAGCAGCTTAACAGGGGCCACGAAGGTTAAGCAGTTCTTC
NA,NA,TRBJ1-5,TRBV7-8,CASSPQSGGQPQHF,TGTGCCAGCAGCCCACAGAGCGGGGGGCAGCCCCAGCATTTT
NA,NA,TRBJ2-7,TRBV10-2,CATKRGEQYF,TGCGCCACTAAGCGTGGCGAGCAGTACTTC
NA,NA,TRBJ2-5,TRBV19,CASSPPGETQYF,TGTGCCAGTAGTCCTCCGGGAGAGACCCAGTACTTC
TRBD2,NA,TRBJ2-7,TRBV7-6,CASSLGASGGADEQYF,TGTGCCAGCAGCTTAGGCGCTAGCGGGGGGGCGGACGAGCAGTACTTC
TRBD2,few,TRBJ2-5,TRBV18,CASSLTSGEQYF,TGTGCCAGCTCCCTGACTAGCGGGGAACAGTACTTC
TRBD1,NA,TRBJ2-3,TRBV6-5,CASKLTGAREDTQYF,TGTGCCAGCAAACTGACAGGGGCGAGGGAAGATACGCAGTATTTT
NA,once,TRBJ2-3,TRBV3-1/TRBV3-2,CASSQVRGGATDTQYF,TGTGCCAGCAGCCAAGTGAGAGGGGGGGCTACAGATACGCAGTATTTT
NA,NA,TRBJ1-2,TRBV2,CASNPGVGGYTF,TGTGCCAGCAATCCGGGGGTAGGCGGCTACACCTTC
TRBD1,NA,TRBJ2-1,TRBV24-1,CATSDIPGQGASEQFF,TGTGCCACCAGTGACATACCGGGACAGGGGGCGAGTGAGCAGTTCTTC
NA,NA,TRBJ1-6,TRBV3-1/TRBV3-2,CASSQDLAGLGSPLHF,TGTGCCAGCAGCCAAGATCTCGCAGGGCTTGGGTCACCCCTCCACTTT
NA,NA,TRBJ1-2,TRBV29-1,CSVEEGHGYTF,TGCAGCGTTGAAGAGGGCCATGGCTACACCTTC
NA,NA,TRBJ2-7,TRBV21-1,CASSINRGPLYEQYF,TGTGCCAGCAGCATAAACAGGGGTCCCCTCTACGAGCAGTACTTC
NA,NA,TRBJ2-7,TRBV7-8,CASSLSWGLGASYEQYF,TGTGCCAGCAGCTTAAGTTGGGGGTTGGGGGCATCCTACGAGCAGTACTTC
TRBD2,NA,TRBJ2-7,TRBV28,CASSLGLAGGPEQYF,TGTGCCAGCAGTTTAGGTCTAGCGGGGGGGCCCGAGCAGTACTTC
TRBD1,NA,TRBJ2-2,TRBV6-4,CASSPRQGADGELFF,TGTGCCAGCAGTCCTAGGCAGGGGGCCGACGGGGAGCTGTTTTTT
NA,NA,TRBJ2-3,TRBV19,CASSIFLSGSSTDTQYF,TGTGCCAGTAGTATTTTCCTTAGCGGCTCTAGCACAGATACGCAGTATTTT
TRBD2,NA,TRBJ2-1,TRBV5-4,CASSSGGGGSYNEQFF,TGTGCCAGCAGCTCGGGGGGGGGCGGCTCCTACAATGAGCAGTTCTTC
NA,NA,TRBJ1-1,TRBV19,CASSPGRSWAGKTEAFF,TGTGCCAGTAGTCCGGGCCGGTCGTGGGCGGGGAAAACTGAAGCTTTCTTT
NA,NA,TRBJ1-5,TRBV29-1,CSVAGSNQPQHF,TGCAGCGTTGCGGGGAGCAATCAGCCCCAGCATTTT
NA,NA,TRBJ1-3,TRBV28,CASSWGGEAGNTIYF,TGTGCCAGCAGTTGGGGAGGGGAGGCTGGAAACACCATATATTTT
NA,NA,TRBJ2-3,TRBV4-3,CASSQEGQGEDTQYF,TGCGCCAGCAGCCAAGAAGGGCAGGGCGAGGATACGCAGTATTTT
TRBD1,once,TRBJ2-7,TRBV27,CASSFRTGREQYF,TGTGCCAGCAGTTTCAGGACAGGGCGCGAGCAGTACTTC
TRBD1,NA,TRBJ2-7,TRBV27,CASSLTGGGYEQYF,TGTGCCAGCAGTCTGACAGGGGGGGGCTACGAGCAGTACTTC
NA,NA,TRBJ2-7,TRBV15,CATSREGSSREQYF,TGTGCCACCAGCAGAGAGGGCAGCTCTCGAGAGCAGTACTTC
NA,NA,TRBJ1-1,TRBV5-1,CASSVGLVPEAFF,TGCGCCAGCAGCGTGGGACTTGTCCCTGAAGCTTTCTTT
TRBD1,NA,TRBJ2-2,TRBV18,CASSPQGQPTGELFF,TGTGCCAGCTCACCTCAGGGACAGCCCACCGGGGAGCTGTTTTTT
TRBD1,NA,TRBJ1-6,TRBV3-1/TRBV3-2,CASSQRTGNTPLHF,TGTGCCAGCAGCCAAAGGACAGGGAACACACCCCTCCACTTT
NA,NA,TRBJ1-1,TRBV29-1,CSVSTTLEAFF,TGCAGCGTTTCCACCACATTGGAGGCTTTCTTT
TRBD1,NA,TRBJ2-1,TRBV3-1/TRBV3-2,CASSPGSNRGGHEQFF,TGTGCCAGCAGCCCCGGGTCTAACAGGGGTGGCCATGAGCAGTTCTTC
NA,NA,TRBJ1-3,TRBV28,CASDSGDENTIYF,TGTGCCAGCGATTCAGGGGACGAGAACACCATATATTTT
NA,NA,TRBJ1-1,TRBV7-2,CASSLGLPGAEAFF,TGTGCCAGCAGCTTAGGGCTCCCGGGGGCTGAAGCTTTCTTT
NA,NA,TRBJ1-5,TRBV3-1/TRBV3-2,CASSQEAGVDIQPQHF,TGTGCCAGCAGCCAAGAAGCGGGGGTGGATATTCAGCCCCAGCATTTT
NA,NA,TRBJ2-2,TRBV12-5,CASGLNGDTHTGELFF,TGTGCTAGTGGTTTGAATGGGGACACCCACACCGGGGAGCTGTTTTTT
NA,NA,TRBJ2-3,TRBV9,CASSVGRDTQYF,TGTGCCAGCAGCGTCGGCAGGGATACGCAGTATTTT
NA,NA,TRBJ1-2,TRBV19,CASSQPSDRFFGYTF,TGTGCCAGTAGTCAACCCTCCGACAGGTTCTTTGGCTACACCTTC
TRBD2,NA,TRBJ2-3,TRBV7-9,CASSPGLAGDTDTQYF,TGTGCCAGCAGCCCCGGACTAGCGGGAGACACAGATACGCAGTATTTT
NA,few,TRBJ2-2,TRBV2,CASSGRFWTEITGELFF,TGTGCCAGCAGTGGAAGGTTCTGGACAGAGATCACCGGGGAGCTGTTTTTT
NA,NA,TRBJ1-5,TRBV27,CASSLYPPGGTGNQPQHF,TGTGCCAGCAGTTTATATCCCCCTGGGGGGACGGGCAATCAGCCCCAGCATTTT
NA,few,TRBJ1-4,TRBV18,CASSPGGTFNEKLFF,TGTGCCAGCTCACCTGGAGGGACCTTTAATGAAAAACTGTTTTTT
NA,NA,TRBJ2-1,TRBV3-1/TRBV3-2,CASGQGQFEEFF,TGTGCCAGCGGTCAAGGACAGTTCGAGGAGTTCTTC
NA,once,TRBJ1-6,TRBV6-5,CASSSDWSSYNSPLHF,TGTGCCAGCAGTTCGGACTGGAGCTCCTATAATTCACCCCTCCACTTT
NA,NA,TRBJ1-3,TRBV9,CASSVFRDFQNSGNTIYF,TGTGCCAGCAGCGTGTTCAGGGACTTCCAAAACTCTGGAAACACCATATATTTT
NA,NA,TRBJ2-7,TRBV11-2,CASSPGGEQYF,TGTGCCAGCAGCCCCGGGGGCGAGCAGTACTTC